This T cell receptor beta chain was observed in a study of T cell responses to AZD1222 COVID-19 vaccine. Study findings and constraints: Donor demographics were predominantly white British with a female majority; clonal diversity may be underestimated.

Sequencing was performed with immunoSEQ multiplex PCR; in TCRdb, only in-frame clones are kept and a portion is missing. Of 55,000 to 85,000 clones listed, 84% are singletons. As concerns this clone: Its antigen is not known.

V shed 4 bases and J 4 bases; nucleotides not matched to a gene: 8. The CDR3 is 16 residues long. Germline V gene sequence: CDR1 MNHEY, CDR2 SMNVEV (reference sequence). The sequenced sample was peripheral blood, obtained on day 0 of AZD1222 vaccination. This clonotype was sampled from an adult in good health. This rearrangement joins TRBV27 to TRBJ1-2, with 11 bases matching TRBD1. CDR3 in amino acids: CASSSPGTGGSYGYTF. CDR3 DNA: TGTGCCAGCAGTTCCCCCGGGACAGGGGGTAGCTATGGCTACACCTTC.